This T cell receptor (beta chain) was identified in a study of control samples from healthy donors and cancer patients. Germline V CDR1 and CDR2: SGDLS, YYNGEE. V dropped 3 bases and J dropped 2; count of bases not matched to a gene: 6. There are 15 residues in the CDR3. Only in-frame clones appear in the TCRdb table, and some are missing; sequencing was by immunoSEQ multiplex PCR. Counted here are around 140,000 clones, approximately 90% occurring once; the ten biggest clones make up around 2.3%. The TCR was taken from a man between 35 and 55 years old in good health. Sequencing input: blood. The chain is built from TRBV9 and TRBJ2-3; 7 bases are shared with TRBD1. The DNA of the CDR3 is TGTGCCAGCAGCGATCGACAGGGTATCACAGATACGCAGTATTTT. Its translation: CASSDRQGITDTQYF. Based on the CDR3 plus reference TRBV9 and TRBJ2-3, the full variable domain is DSGVTQTPKHLITATGQRVTLRCSPRSGDLSVYWYQQSLDQGLQFLIQYYNGEERAKGNILERFSAQQFPDLHSELNLSSLELGDSALYFCASSDRQGITDTQYFGPGTRLTVL.